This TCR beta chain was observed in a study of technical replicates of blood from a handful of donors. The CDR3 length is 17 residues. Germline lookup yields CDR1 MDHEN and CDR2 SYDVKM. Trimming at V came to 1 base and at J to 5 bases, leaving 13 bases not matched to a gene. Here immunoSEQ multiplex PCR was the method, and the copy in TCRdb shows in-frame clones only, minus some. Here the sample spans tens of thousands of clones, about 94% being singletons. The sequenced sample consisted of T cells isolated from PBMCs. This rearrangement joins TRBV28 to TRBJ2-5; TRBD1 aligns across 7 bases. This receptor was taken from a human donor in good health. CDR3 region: CASSLLTIRTGRETQYF. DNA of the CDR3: TGTGCCAGCAGTTTATTAACCATAAGGACAGGCCGGGAGACCCAGTACTTC.